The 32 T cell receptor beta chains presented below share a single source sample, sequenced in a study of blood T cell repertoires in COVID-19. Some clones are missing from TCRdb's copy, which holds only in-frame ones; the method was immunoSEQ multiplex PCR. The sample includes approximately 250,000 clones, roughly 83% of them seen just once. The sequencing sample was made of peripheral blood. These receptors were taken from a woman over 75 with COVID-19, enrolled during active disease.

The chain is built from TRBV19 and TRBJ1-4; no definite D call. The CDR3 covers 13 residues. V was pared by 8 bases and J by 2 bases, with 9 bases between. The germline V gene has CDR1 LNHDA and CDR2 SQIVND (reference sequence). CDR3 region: CASGPWTNEKLFF. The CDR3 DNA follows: TGTGCCAGTGGGCCCTGGACTAATGAAAAACTGTTTTTT.

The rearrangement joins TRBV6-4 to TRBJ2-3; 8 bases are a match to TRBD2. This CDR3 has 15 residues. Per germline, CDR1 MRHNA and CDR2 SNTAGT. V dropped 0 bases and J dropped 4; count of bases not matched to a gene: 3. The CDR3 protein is CASSDSRGGADTQYF. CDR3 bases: TGTGCCAGCAGTGACTCCCGGGGGGGTGCAGATACGCAGTATTTT.

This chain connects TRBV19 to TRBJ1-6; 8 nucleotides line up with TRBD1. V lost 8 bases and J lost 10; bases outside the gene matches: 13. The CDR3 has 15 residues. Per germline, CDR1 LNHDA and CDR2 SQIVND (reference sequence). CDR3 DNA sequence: TGTGCCAGTTCCAATTACAGGGGGTTTGACTCACCCCTCCACTTT. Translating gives CASSNYRGFDSPLHF.

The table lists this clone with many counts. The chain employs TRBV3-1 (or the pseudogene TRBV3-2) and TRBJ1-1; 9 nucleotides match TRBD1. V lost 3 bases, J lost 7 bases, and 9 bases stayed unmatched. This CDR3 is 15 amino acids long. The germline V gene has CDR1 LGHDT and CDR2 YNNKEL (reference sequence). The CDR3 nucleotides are TGTGCCAGCAGCCAGGGGACAGGGTCAGGTGTTGAAGCTTTCTTT. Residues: CASSQGTGSGVEAFF.

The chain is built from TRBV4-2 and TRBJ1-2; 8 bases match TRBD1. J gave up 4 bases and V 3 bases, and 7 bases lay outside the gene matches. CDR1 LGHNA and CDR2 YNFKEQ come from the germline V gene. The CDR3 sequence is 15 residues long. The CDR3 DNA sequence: TGTGCCAGCAGCCAGGCCGGACAGGGATTCTATGGCTACACCTTC. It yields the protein CASSQAGQGFYGYTF.

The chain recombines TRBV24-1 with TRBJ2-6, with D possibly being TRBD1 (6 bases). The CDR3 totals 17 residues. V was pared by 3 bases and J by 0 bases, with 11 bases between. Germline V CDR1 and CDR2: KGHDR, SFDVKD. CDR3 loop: CATSDQDRTSGANVLTF. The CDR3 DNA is TGTGCCACCAGTGATCAGGACAGAACCTCTGGGGCCAACGTCCTGACTTTC.

The CDR3 sequence: CAIKTQVGNTIYF. In DNA, the CDR3 is TGTGCCATTAAGACACAGGTTGGAAACACCATATATTTT. The chain has TRBV10-3 and TRBJ1-3; D may be TRBD1 (5 bases). This CDR3 contains 13 residues. In germline, CDR1 is ENHRY, CDR2 SYGVKD. V was pared by 9 bases and J by 3 bases, with 12 bases between.

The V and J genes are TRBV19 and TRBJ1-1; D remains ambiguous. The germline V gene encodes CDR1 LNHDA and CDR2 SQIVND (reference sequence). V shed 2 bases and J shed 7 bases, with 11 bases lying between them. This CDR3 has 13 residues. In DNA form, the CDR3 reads TGTGCCAGTAGTATAAGAGGGAGTGGTGAAGCTTTCTTT. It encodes CASSIRGSGEAFF.

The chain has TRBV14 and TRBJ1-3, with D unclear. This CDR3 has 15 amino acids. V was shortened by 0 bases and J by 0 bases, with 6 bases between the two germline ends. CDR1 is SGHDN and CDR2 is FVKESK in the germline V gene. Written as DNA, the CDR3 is TGTGCCAGCAGCCAAGATGACATCTCTGGAAACACCATATATTTT. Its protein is CASSQDDISGNTIYF. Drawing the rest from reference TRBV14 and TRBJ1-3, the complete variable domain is EAGVTQFPSHSVIEKGQTVTLRCDPISGHDNLYWYRRVMGKEIKFLLHFVKESKQDESGMPNNRFLAERTGGTYSTLKVQPAELEDSGVYFCASSQDDISGNTIYFGEGSWLTVV.

The CDR3 sequence is CASSQKSGQFF. The DNA of the CDR3 is TGTGCCAGCAGCCAAAAGTCCGGGCAGTTCTTC. The chain joins TRBV3-1 (or the pseudogene TRBV3-2) to TRBJ2-1; D is undetermined. Germline CDR1 LGHDT, CDR2 YNNKEL (reference sequence). This CDR3 has 11 amino acids. V lost 2 bases to trimming and J lost 12 bases, with 8 bases between them.

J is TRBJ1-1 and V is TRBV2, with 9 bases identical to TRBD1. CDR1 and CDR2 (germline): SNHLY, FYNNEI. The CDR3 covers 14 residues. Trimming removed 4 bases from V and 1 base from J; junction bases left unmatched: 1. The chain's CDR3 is CASSAQGANTEAFF. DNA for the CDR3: TGTGCCAGCAGTGCACAGGGGGCGAACACTGAAGCTTTCTTT.

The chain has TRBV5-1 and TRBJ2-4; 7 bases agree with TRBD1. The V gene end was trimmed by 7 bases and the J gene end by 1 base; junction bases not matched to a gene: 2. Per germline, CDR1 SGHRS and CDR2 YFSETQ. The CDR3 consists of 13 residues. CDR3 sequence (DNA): TGCGCCAGCCAGGGGGTGGCCAAAAACATTCAGTACTTC. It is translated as CASQGVAKNIQYF. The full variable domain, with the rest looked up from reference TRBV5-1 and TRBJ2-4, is KAGVTQTPRYLIKTRGQQVTLSCSPISGHRSVSWYQQTPGQGLQFLFEYFSETQRNKGNFPGRFSGRQFSNSRSEMNVSTLELGDSALYLCASQGVAKNIQYFGAGTRLSVL.

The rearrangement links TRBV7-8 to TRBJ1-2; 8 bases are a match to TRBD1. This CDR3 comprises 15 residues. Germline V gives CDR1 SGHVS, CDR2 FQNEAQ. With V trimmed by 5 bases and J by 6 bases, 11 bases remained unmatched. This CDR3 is CASSPPDRVGHGYTF. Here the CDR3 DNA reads TGTGCCAGCAGCCCCCCGGACAGGGTAGGCCATGGCTACACCTTC.

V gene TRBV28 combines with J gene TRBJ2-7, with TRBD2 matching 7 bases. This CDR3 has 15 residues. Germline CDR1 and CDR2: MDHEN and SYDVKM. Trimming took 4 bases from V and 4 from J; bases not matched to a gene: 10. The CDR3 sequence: CASSSPPSGRYEQYV. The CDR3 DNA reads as TGTGCCAGCAGTTCCCCCCCTAGCGGACGGTACGAGCAGTACGTC.

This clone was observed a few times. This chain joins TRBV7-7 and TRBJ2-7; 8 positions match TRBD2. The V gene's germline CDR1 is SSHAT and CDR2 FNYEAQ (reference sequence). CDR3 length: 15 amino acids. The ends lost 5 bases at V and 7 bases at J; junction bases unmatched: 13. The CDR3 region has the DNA TGTGCCAGCAGCCCGCTGACTAGCGTACGTCGGGAGCAGTACTTC. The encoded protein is CASSPLTSVRREQYF. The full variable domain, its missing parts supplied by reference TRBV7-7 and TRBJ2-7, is GAGVSQSPRYKVTKRGQDVTLRCDPISSHATLYWYQQALGQGPEFLTYFNYEAQPDKSGLPSDRFSAERPEGSISTLTIQRTEQRDSAMYRCASSPLTSVRREQYFGPGTRLTVT.

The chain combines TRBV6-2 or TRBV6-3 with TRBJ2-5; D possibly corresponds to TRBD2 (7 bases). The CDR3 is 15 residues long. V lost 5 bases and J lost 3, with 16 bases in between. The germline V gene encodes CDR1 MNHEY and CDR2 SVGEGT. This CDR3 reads CASSRPGGRKETQYF. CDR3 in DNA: TGTGCCAGCAGTCGACCGGGGGGCAGGAAAGAGACCCAGTACTTC.

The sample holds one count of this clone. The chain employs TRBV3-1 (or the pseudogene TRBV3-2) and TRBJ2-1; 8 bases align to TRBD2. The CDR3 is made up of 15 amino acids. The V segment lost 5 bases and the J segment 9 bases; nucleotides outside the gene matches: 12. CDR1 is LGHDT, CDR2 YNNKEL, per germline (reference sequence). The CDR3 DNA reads TGTGCCAGCAGCATCGGGACTAGAATTTCCAGTGAGCAGTTCTTC. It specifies CASSIGTRISSEQFF.

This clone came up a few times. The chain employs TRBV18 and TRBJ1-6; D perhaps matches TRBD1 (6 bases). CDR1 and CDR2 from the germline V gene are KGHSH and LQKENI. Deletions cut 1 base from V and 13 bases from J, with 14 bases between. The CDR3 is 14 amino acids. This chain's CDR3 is CASSPLDEGEPLHF. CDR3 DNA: TGTGCCAGCTCACCACTAGATGAGGGGGAGCCCCTCCACTTT. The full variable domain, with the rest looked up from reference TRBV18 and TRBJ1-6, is NAGVMQNPRHLVRRRGQEARLRCSPMKGHSHVYWYRQLPEEGLKFMVYLQKENIIDESGMPKERFSAEFPKEGPSILRIQQVVRGDSAAYFCASSPLDEGEPLHFGNGTRLTVT.

CDR3 residues: CASSSQGLNTEAFF. Here the CDR3 DNA reads TGTGCCAGCAGTTCCCAGGGCTTGAACACTGAAGCTTTCTTT. V usage is TRBV6-5 and J usage is TRBJ1-1; tentatively, D is TRBD1 (5 bases). In germline, CDR1 is MNHEY, CDR2 SVGAGI. This CDR3 has 14 amino acids. V gave up 4 bases and J gave up 0 bases, with 9 bases separating them.

CDR3 residues: CASSPELAGGHNEQFF. In DNA, the CDR3 is TGTGCCAGTAGTCCCGAACTAGCGGGGGGCCACAATGAGCAGTTCTTC. The J gene is TRBJ2-1, the V gene TRBV19, with 12 nucleotides matching TRBD2. Germline-derived CDR1 and CDR2 are LNHDA and SQIVND (reference sequence). The V gene end was trimmed by 5 bases and the J gene end by 5 bases; junction bases not matched to a gene: 7. The CDR3 loop spans 16 amino acids.

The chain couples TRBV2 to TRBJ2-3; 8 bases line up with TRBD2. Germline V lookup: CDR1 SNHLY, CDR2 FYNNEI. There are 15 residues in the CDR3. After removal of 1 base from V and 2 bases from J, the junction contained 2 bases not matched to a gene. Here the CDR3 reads CASSEERGITDTQYF. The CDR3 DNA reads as TGTGCCAGCAGTGAAGAGCGGGGGATCACAGATACGCAGTATTTT.

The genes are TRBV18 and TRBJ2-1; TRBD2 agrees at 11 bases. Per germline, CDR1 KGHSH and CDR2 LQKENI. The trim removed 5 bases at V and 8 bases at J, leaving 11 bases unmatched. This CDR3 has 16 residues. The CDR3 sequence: CASSTLLAGGGDEQFF. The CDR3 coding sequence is TGTGCCAGCTCAACCTTGCTAGCGGGGGGAGGCGATGAGCAGTTCTTC. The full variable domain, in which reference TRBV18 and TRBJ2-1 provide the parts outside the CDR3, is NAGVMQNPRHLVRRRGQEARLRCSPMKGHSHVYWYRQLPEEGLKFMVYLQKENIIDESGMPKERFSAEFPKEGPSILRIQQVVRGDSAAYFCASSTLLAGGGDEQFFGPGTRLTVL.

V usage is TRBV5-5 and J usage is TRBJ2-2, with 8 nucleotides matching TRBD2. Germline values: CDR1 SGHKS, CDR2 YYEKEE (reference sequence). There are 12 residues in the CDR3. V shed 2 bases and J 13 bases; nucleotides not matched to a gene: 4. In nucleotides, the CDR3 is TGTGCCAGCAGCTTCGGGACTAGGGGGCTGTTTTTT. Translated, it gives CASSFGTRGLFF.

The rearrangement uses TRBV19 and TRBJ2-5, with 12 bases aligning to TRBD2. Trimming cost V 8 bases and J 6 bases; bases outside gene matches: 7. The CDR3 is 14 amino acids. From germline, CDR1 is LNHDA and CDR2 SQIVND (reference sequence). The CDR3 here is CASRASGGAKTQYF. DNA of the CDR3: TGTGCCAGTCGTGCTAGCGGGGGGGCGAAGACCCAGTACTTC.

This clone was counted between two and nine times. CDR3 sequence reads: CASSREVAGQPQHF. For the CDR3, the DNA is TGTGCCAGTAGTAGAGAGGTCGCGGGCCAGCCCCAGCATTTT. The V gene is TRBV19, the J gene TRBJ1-5; D uncertain. The CDR3 is 14 amino acids. The ends were cut back, 4 bases at V and 7 bases at J, with 14 bases in the middle. Looked up from germline, CDR1 is LNHDA and CDR2 is SQIVND (reference sequence).

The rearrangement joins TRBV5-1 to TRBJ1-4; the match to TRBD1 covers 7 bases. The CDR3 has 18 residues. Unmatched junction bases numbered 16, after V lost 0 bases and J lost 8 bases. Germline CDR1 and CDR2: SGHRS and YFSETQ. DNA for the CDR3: TGCGCCAGCAGCTTGGGGGTGTCGCCGGGACAGCGAGGGGAAAAACTGTTTTTT. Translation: CASSLGVSPGQRGEKLFF.

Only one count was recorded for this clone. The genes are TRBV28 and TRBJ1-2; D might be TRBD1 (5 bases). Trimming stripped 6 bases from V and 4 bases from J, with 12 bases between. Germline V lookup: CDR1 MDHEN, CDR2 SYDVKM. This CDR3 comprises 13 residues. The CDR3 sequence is CASRGGGIYGYTF. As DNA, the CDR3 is TGTGCCAGCAGGGGGGGAGGAATCTATGGCTACACCTTC.

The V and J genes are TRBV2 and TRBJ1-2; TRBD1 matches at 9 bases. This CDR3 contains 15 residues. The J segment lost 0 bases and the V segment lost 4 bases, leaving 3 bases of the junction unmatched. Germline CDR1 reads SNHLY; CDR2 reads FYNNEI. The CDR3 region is CASSVGQGPNYGYTF. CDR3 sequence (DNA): TGTGCCAGCAGTGTAGGACAGGGGCCTAACTATGGCTACACCTTC.

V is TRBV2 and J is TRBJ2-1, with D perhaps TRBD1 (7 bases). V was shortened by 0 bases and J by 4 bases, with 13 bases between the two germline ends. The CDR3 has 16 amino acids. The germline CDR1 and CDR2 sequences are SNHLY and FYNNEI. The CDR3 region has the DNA TGTGCCAGCAGTGAAGCCGGGGCAGGGGGGTACAATGAGCAGTTCTTC. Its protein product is CASSEAGAGGYNEQFF.

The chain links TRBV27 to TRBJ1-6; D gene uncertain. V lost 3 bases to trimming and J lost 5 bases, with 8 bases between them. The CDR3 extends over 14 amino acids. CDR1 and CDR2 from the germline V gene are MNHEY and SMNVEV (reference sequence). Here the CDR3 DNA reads TGTGCCAGCAGTTTCGAACCAGATAATTCACCCCTCCACTTT. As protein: CASSFEPDNSPLHF.

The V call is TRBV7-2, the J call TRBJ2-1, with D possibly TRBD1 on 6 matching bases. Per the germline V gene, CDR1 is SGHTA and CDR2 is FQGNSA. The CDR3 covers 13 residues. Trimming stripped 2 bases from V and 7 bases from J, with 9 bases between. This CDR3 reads CASSLMQGNEQFF. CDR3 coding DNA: TGTGCCAGCAGCTTAATGCAGGGGAATGAGCAGTTCTTC.

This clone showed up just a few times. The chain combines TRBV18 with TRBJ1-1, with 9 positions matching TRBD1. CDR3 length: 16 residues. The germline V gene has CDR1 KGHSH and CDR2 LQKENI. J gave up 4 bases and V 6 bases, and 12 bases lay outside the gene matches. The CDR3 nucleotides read TGTGCCAGCTCCGAGACCTGGGACAGGGAGAGCACTGAAGCTTTCTTT. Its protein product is CASSETWDRESTEAFF.